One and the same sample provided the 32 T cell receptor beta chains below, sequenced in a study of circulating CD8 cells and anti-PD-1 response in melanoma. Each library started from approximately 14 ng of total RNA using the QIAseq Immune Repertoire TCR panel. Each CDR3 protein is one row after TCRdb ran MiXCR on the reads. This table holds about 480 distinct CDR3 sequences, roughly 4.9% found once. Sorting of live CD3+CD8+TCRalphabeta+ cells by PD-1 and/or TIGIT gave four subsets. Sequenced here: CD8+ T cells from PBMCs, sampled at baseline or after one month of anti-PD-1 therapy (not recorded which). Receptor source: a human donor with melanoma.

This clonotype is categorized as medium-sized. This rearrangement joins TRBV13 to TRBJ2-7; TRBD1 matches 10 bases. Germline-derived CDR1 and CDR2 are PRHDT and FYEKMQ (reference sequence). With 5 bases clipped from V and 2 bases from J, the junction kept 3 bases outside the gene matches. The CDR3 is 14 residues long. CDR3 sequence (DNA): TGTGCCAGCAGCCCAGGACAGGGGGCCTACGAGCAGTACTTC. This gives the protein CASSPGQGAYEQYF.

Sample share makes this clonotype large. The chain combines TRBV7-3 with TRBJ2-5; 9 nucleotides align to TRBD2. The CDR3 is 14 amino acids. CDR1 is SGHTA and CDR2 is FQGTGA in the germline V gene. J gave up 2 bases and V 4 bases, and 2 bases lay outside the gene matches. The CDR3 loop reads CASSSAGGQETQYF. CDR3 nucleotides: TGTGCCAGCAGCTCAGCGGGGGGTCAAGAGACCCAGTACTTC. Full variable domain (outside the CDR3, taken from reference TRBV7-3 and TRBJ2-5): GAGVSQTPSNKVTEKGKYVELRCDPISGHTALYWYRQSLGQGPEFLIYFQGTGAADDSGLPNDRFFAVRPEGSVSTLKIQRTERGDSAVYLCASSSAGGQETQYFGPGTRLLVL.

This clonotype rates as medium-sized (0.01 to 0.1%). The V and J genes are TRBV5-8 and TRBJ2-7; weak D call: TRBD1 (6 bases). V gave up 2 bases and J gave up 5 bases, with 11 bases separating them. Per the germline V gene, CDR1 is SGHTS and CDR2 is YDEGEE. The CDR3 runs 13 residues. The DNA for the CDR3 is TGTGCCAGCAGCTTTACAAACAGGGACGAGCAGTACTTC. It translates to CASSFTNRDEQYF.

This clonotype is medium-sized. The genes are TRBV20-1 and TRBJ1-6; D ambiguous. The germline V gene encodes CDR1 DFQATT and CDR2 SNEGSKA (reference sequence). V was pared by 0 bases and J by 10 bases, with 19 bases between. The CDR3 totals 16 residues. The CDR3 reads CSARDEVRLLESPLHF. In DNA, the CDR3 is TGCAGTGCTAGAGATGAGGTTAGACTGCTGGAATCACCCCTCCACTTT.

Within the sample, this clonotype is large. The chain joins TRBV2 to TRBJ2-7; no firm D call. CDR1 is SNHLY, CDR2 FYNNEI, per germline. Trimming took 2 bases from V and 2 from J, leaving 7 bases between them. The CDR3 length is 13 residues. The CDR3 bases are TGTGCCAGCAGTGAAACTGTAGCCTACGAGCAGTACTTC. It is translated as CASSETVAYEQYF.

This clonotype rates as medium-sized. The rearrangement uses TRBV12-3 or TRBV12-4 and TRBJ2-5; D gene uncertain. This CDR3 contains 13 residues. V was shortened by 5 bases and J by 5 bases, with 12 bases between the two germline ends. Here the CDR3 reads CASSPPEGETQYF. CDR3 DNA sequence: TGTGCCAGCAGTCCACCCGAAGGGGAGACCCAGTACTTC.

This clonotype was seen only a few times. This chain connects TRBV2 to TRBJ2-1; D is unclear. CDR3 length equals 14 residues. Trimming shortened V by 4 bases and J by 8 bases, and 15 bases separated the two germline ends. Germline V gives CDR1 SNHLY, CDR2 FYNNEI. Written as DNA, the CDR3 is TGTGCCAGCAGTGCGGGCGGAGATTTGGATGAGCAGTTCTTC. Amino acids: CASSAGGDLDEQFF.

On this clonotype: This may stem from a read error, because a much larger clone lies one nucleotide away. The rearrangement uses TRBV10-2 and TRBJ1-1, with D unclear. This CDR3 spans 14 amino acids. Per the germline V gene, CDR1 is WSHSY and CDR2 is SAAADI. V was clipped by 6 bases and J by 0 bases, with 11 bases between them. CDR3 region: CASRDDGMNTEAFF. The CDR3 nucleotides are TGCGCCAGCAGGGACGACGGTATGAACACTGAAGCTTTCTTT.

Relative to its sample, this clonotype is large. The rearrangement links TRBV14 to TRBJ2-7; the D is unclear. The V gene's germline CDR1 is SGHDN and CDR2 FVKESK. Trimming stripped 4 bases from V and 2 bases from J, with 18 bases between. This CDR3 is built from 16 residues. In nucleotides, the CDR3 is TGTGCCAGCAGCCTGCTGGATAAGAAAATAGCCTACGAGCAGTACTTC. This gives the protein CASSLLDKKIAYEQYF.

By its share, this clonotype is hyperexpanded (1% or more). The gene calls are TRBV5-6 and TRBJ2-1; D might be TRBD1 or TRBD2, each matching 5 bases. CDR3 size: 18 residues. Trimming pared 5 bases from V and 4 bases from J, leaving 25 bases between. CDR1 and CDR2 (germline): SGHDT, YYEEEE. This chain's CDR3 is CASSRLISGTEAYNEQFF. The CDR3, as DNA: TGTGCCAGCAGTCGTCTCATTTCCGGGACGGAGGCTTACAATGAGCAGTTCTTC.

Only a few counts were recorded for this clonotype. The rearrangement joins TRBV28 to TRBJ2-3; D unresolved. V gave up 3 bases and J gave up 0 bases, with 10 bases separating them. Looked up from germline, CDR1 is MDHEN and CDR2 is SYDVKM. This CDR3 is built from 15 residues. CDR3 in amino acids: CASSFITRSTDTQYF. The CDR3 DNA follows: TGTGCCAGCAGTTTCATCACCAGGAGCACAGATACGCAGTATTTT.

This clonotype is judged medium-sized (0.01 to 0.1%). The DNA for the CDR3 is TGTGCCAGCAGCTTGGAGGCGACAGCCCACGGGGGCTATGGCTACACCTTC. It is translated as CASSLEATAHGGYGYTF. The chain uses TRBV5-5 and TRBJ1-2; weak D call: TRBD1 (5 bases). This CDR3 has 17 residues. Germline V gene sequence: CDR1 SGHKS, CDR2 YYEKEE (reference sequence). V was trimmed by 0 bases and J by 4 bases, leaving 19 bases between them.

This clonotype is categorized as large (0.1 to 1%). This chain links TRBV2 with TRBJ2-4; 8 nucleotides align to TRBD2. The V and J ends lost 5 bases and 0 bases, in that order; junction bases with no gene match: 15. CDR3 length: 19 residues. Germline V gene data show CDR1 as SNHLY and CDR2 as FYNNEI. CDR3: CASSQWRSGRVLAKNIQYF. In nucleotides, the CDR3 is TGTGCCAGCAGTCAATGGAGAAGCGGGAGAGTCCTAGCCAAAAACATTCAGTACTTC.

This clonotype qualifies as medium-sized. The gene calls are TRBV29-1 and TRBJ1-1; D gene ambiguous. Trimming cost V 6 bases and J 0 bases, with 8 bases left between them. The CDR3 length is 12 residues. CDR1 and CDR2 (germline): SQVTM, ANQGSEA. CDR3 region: CSVWEVNTEAFF. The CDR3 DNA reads TGCAGCGTCTGGGAAGTGAACACTGAAGCTTTCTTT.

The CDR3 DNA sequence: TGTGCCAGCAGTCTCGTGGGACAGGGGTATGAGCAGTTCTTC. Its protein is CASSLVGQGYEQFF. This rearrangement joins TRBV25-1 to TRBJ2-1; 10 positions match TRBD1. V trimming: 5 bases; J trimming: 8 bases; junction bases outside the gene matches: 6. The CDR3 runs to 14 residues. CDR1 is MGHDK and CDR2 is SYGVNS in the germline V gene.

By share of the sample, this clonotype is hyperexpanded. The CDR3 DNA follows: TGTGCCAGCAGCTCCGGCTCGGGGGCCTACAATGAGCAGTTCTTC. Translated: CASSSGSGAYNEQFF. V gene TRBV7-2 combines with J gene TRBJ2-1; D is possibly TRBD2 (6 bases). Trimming took 4 bases from V and 2 from J, leaving 12 bases between them. Germline assignment: CDR1 SGHTA and CDR2 FQGNSA. The CDR3 consists of 15 residues.

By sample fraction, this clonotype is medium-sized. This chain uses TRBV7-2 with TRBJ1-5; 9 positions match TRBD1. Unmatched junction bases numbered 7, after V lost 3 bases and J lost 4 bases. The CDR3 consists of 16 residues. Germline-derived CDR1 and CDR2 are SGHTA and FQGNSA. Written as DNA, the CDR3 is TGTGCCAGCAGCTTGCACAGGGGGCGGGGGAATCAGCCCCAGCATTTT. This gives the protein CASSLHRGRGNQPQHF.

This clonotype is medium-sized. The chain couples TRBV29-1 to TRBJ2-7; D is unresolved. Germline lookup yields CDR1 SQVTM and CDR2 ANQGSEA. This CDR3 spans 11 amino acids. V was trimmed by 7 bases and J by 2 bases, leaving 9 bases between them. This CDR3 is CSAWAAYEQYF. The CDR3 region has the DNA TGCAGCGCCTGGGCTGCCTACGAGCAGTACTTC.

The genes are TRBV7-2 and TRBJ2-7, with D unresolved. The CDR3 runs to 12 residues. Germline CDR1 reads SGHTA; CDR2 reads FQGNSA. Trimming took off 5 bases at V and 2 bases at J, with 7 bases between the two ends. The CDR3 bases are TGTGCCAGCAGCCATGGGACCTACGAGCAGTACTTC. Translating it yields CASSHGTYEQYF.

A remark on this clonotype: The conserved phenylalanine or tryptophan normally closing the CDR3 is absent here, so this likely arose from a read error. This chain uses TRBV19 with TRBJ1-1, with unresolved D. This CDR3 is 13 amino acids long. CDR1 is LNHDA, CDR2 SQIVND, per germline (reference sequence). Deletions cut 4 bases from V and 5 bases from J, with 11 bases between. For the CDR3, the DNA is TGTGCCAGTAGTACCTCTGGCGGGACTGAAGCTTTCCTT. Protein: CASSTSGGTEAFL.

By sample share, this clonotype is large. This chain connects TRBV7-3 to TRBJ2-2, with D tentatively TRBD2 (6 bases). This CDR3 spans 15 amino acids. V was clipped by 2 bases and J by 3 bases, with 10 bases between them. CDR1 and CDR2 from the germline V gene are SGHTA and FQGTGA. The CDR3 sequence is CASSLRSGDTGELFF. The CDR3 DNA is TGTGCCAGCAGCTTACGGTCGGGAGACACCGGGGAGCTGTTTTTT.

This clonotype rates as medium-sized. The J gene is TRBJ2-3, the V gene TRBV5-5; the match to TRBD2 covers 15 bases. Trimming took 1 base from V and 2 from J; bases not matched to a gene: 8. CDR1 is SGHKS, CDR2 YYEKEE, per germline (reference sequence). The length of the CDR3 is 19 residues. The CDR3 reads CASSLQGLAGGTLTDTQYF. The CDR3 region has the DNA TGTGCCAGCAGCTTGCAGGGACTAGCGGGGGGAACCCTCACAGATACGCAGTATTTT.

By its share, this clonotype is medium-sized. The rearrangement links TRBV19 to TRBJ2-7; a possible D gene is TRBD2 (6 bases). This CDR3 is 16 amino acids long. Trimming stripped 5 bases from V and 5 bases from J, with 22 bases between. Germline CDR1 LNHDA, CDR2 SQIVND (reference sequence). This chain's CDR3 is CASSVVHGGILNEQYF. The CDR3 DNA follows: TGTGCCAGTAGTGTTGTTCACGGGGGAATTCTGAACGAGCAGTACTTC.

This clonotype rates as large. CDR3 residues: CASSSGQGQVYGYTF. CDR3 nucleotides: TGTGCCAGCAGCTCGGGACAGGGTCAGGTCTATGGCTACACCTTC. The chain couples TRBV7-3 to TRBJ1-2; TRBD1 matches at 9 bases. Per germline, CDR1 SGHTA and CDR2 FQGTGA. The CDR3 consists of 15 residues. The trim removed 4 bases at V and 4 bases at J, leaving 7 bases unmatched. The variable domain in full, with the rest retrieved from reference TRBV7-3 and TRBJ1-2, is GAGVSQTPSNKVTEKGKYVELRCDPISGHTALYWYRQSLGQGPEFLIYFQGTGAADDSGLPNDRFFAVRPEGSVSTLKIQRTERGDSAVYLCASSSGQGQVYGYTFGSGTRLTVV.

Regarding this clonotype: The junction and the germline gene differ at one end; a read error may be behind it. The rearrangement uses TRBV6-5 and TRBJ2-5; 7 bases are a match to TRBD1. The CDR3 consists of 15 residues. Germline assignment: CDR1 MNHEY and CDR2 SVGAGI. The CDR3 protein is CASSYSGQIQETQYF. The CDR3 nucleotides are TGTGCCAGCAGCTACTCGGGACAGATCCAAGAGACCCAGTACTTC.

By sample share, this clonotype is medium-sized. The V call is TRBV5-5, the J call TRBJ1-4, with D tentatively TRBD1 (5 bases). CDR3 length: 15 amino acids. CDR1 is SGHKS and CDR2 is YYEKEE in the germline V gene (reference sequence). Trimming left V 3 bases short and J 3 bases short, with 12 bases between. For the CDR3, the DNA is TGTGCCAGCAGCTCCCCCGGGACGTCTAATGAAAAACTGTTTTTT. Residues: CASSSPGTSNEKLFF.

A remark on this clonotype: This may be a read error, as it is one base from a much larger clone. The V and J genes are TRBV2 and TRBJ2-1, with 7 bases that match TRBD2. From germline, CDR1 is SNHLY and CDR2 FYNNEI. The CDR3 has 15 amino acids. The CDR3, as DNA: TGTGCCAGCAATCCCCCTAGCGGAACCTACAATGAGCAGTCCTTC. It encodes CASNPPSGTYNEQSF.

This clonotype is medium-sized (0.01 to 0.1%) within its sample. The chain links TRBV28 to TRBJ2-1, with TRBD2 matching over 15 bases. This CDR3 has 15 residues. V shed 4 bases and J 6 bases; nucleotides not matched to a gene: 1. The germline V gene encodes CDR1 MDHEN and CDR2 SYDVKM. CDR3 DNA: TGTGCCAGCAGTTGGACTAGCGGGAGGGTCAATGAGCAGTTCTTC. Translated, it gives CASSWTSGRVNEQFF.

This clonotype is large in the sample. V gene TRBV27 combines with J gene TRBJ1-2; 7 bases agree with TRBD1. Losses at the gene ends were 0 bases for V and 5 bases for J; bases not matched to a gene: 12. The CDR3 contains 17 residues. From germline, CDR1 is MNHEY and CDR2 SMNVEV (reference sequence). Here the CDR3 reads CASSLSGQSADFYGYTF. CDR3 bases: TGTGCCAGCAGTTTATCGGGACAGTCGGCTGACTTTTATGGCTACACCTTC.

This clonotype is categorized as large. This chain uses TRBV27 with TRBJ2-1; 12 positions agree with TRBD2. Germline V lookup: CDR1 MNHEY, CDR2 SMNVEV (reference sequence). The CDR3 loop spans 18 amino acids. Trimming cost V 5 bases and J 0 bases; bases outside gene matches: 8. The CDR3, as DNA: TGTGCCAGCAGTCCCGGACTAGCGGGGAGCCCCTCCTACAATGAGCAGTTCTTC. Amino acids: CASSPGLAGSPSYNEQFF.

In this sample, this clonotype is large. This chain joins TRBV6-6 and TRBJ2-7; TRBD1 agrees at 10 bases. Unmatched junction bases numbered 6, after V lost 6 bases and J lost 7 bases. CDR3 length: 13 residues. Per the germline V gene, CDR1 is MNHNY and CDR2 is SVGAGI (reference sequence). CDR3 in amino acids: CASSQGQGWEQYF. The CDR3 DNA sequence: TGTGCCAGCAGCCAGGGACAGGGGTGGGAGCAGTACTTC.

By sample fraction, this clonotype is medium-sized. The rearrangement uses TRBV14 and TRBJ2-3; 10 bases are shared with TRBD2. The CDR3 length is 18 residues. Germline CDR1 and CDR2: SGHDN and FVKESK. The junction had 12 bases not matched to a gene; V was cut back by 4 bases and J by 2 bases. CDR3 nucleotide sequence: TGTGCCAGCAGCCTTCGAATTACTAGCGGGATTTTCACAGATACGCAGTATTTT. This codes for CASSLRITSGIFTDTQYF.